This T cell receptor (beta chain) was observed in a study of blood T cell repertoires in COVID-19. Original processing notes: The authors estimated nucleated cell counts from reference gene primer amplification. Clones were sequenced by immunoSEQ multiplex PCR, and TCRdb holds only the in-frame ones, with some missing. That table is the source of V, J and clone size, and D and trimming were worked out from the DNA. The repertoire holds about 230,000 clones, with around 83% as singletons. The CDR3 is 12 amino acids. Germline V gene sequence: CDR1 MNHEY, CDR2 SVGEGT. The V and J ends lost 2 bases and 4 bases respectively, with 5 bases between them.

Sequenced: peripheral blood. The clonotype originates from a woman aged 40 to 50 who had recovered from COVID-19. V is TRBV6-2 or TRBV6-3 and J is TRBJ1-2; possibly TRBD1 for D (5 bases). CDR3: CASSYGAYGYTF. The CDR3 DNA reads TGTGCCAGCAGTTACGGGGCCTATGGCTACACCTTC.